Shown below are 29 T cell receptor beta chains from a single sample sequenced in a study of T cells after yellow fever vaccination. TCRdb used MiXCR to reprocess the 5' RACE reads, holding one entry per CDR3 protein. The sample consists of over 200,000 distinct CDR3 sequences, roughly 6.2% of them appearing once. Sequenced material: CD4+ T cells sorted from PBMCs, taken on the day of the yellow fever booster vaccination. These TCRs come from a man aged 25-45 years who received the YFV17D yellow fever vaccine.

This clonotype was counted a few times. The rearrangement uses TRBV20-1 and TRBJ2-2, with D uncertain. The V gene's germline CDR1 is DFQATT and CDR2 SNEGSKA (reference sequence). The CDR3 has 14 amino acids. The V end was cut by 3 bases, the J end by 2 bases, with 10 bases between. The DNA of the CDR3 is TGCAGTGCTAGCCCACAGAGTAACACCGGGGAGCTGTTTTTT. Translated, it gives CSASPQSNTGELFF.

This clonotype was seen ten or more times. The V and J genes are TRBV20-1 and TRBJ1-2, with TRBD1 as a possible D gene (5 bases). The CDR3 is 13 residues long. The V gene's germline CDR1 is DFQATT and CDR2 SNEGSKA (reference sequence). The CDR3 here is CSTESQGMKGYTF. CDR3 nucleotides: TGCAGCACAGAGTCGCAGGGAATGAAGGGCTACACCTTC.

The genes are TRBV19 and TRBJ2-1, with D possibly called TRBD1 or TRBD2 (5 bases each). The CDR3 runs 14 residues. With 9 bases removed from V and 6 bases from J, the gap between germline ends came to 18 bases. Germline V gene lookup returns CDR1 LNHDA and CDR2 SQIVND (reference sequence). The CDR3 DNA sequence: TGTGCCAGCTCCGGGACGGTGGTGAGCAATGAGCAGTTCTTC. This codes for CASSGTVVSNEQFF.

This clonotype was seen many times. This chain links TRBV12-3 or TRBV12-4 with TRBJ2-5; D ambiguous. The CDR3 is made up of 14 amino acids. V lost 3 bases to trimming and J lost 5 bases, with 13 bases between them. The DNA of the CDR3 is TGTGCCAGCAGTTTCGGCGGCGGCGTGGAGACCCAGTACTTC. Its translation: CASSFGGGVETQYF.

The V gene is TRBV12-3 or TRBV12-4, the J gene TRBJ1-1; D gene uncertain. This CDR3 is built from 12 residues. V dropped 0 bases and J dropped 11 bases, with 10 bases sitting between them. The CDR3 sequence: CASSLARAVAFF. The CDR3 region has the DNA TGTGCCAGCAGTTTAGCGCGGGCGGTCGCTTTCTTT.

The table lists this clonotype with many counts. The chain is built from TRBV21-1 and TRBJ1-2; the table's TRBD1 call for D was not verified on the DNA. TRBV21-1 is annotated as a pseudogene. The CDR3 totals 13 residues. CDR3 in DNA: TGTGCCAGCAGCAAAATCAGGGGTAGTGGCTACACCTTC. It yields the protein CASSKIRGSGYTF.

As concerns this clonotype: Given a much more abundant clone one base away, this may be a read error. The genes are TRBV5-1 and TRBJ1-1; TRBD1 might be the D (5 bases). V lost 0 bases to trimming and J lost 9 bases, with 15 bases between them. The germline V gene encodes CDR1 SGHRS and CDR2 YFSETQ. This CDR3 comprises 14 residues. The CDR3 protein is CASSLDLGESKAFF. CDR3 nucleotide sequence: TGCGCCAGCAGCTTGGATTTAGGGGAGTCTAAAGCTTTCTTT. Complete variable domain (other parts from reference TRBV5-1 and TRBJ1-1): KAGVTQTPRYLIKTRGQQVTLSCSPISGHRSVSWYQQTPGQGLQFLFEYFSETQRNKGNFPGRFSGRQFSNSRSEMNVSTLELGDSALYLCASSLDLGESKAFFGQGTRLTVV.

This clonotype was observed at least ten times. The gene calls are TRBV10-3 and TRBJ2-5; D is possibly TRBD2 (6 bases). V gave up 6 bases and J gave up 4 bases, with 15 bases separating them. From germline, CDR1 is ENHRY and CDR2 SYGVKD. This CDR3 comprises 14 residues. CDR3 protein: CAIRSTDGGETQYF. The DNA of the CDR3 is TGTGCCATCAGGTCAACTGACGGGGGAGAGACCCAGTACTTC.

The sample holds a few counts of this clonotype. CDR3 nucleotide sequence: TGCGCCAGCAGCCCAGGGGGGCCCGAGCGGAGTTACGAGCAGTACTTC. This translates into CASSPGGPERSYEQYF. The V gene is TRBV4-3, the J gene TRBJ2-7; tentatively, D is TRBD1 (7 bases). The CDR3 loop spans 16 amino acids. CDR1 and CDR2 from the germline V gene are LGHNA and YSLEER. Trimming removed 4 bases at V and 4 bases at J, with 20 bases between.

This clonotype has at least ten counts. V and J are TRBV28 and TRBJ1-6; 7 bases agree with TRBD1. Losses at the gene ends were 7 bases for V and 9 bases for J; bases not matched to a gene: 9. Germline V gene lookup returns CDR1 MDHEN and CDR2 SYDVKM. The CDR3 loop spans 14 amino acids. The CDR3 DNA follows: TGTGCCAGCAACCTGAGCGACAGGGCTTCACCCCTCCACTTT. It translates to CASNLSDRASPLHF. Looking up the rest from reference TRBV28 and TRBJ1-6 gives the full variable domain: DVKVTQSSRYLVKRTGEKVFLECVQDMDHENMFWYRQDPGLGLRLIYFSYDVKMKEKGDIPEGYSVSREKKERFSLILESASTNQTSMYLCASNLSDRASPLHFGNGTRLTVT.

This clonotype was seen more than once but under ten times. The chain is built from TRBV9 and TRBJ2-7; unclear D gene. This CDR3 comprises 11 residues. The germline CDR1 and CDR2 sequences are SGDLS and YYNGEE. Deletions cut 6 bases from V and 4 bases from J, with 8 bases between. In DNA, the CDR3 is TGTGCCAGCAACATTTCTTACGAGCAGTACTTC. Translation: CASNISYEQYF. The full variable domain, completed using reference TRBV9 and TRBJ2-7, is DSGVTQTPKHLITATGQRVTLRCSPRSGDLSVYWYQQSLDQGLQFLIQYYNGEERAKGNILERFSAQQFPDLHSELNLSSLELGDSALYFCASNISYEQYFGPGTRLTVT.

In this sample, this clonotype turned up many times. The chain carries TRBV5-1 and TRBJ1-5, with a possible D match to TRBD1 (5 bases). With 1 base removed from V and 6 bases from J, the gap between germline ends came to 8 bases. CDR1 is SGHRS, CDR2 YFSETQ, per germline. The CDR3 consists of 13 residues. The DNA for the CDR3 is TGCGCCAGCAGCTTGAGTGGGGGTCAGCCCCAGCATTTT. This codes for CASSLSGGQPQHF. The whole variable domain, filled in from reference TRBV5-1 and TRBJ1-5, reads KAGVTQTPRYLIKTRGQQVTLSCSPISGHRSVSWYQQTPGQGLQFLFEYFSETQRNKGNFPGRFSGRQFSNSRSEMNVSTLELGDSALYLCASSLSGGQPQHFGDGTRLSIL.

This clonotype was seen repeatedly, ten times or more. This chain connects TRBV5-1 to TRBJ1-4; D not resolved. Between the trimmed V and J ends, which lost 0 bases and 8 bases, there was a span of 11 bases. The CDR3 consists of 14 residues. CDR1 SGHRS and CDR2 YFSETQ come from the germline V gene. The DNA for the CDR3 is TGCGCCAGCAGCTTGGAAGGTCAGCGGGAAAAACTGTTTTTT. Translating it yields CASSLEGQREKLFF. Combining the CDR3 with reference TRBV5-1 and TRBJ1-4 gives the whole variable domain KAGVTQTPRYLIKTRGQQVTLSCSPISGHRSVSWYQQTPGQGLQFLFEYFSETQRNKGNFPGRFSGRQFSNSRSEMNVSTLELGDSALYLCASSLEGQREKLFFGSGTQLSVL.

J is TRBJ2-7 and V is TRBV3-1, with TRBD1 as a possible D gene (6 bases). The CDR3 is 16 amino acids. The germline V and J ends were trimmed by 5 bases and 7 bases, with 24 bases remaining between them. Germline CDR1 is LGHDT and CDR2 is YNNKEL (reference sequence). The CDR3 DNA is TGTGCCAGCAGCGCCAATACCCCGGGACACGGAATGGAGCAGTACTTC. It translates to CASSANTPGHGMEQYF.

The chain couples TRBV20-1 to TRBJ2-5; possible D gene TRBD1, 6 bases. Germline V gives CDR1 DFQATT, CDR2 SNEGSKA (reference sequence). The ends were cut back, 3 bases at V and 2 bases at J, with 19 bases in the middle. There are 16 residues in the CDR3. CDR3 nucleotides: TGCAGTGCTAGGGGGTTTGGGACATATCTACAAGAGACCCAGTACTTC. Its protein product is CSARGFGTYLQETQYF.

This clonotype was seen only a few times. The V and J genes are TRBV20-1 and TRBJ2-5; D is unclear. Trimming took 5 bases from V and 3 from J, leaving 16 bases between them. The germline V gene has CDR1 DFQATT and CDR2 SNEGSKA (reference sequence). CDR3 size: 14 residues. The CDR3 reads CSAATSGIEETQYF. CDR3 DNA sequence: TGCAGTGCTGCGACTTCTGGGATTGAAGAGACCCAGTACTTC.

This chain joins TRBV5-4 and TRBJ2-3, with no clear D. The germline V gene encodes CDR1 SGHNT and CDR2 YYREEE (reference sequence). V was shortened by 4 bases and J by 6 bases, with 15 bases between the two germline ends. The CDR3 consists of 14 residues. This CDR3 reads CASSPTSGQDTQYF. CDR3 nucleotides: TGTGCCAGCAGCCCAACGTCAGGCCAGGATACGCAGTATTTT.

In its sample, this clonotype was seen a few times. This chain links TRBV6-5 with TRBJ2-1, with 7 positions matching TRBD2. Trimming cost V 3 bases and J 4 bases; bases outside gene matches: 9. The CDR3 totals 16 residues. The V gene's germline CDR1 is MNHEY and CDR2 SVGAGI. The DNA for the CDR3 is TGTGCCAGCAGTTATCTAGGAAGCGGGAAGTACAATGAGCAGTTCTTC. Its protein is CASSYLGSGKYNEQFF.

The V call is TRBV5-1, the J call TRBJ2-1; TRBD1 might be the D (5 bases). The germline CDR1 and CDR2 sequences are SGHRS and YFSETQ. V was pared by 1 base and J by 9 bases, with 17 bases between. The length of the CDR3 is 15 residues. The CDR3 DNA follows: TGCGCCAGCAGCTTGACGGCAGGGTCGTATGGTGAGCAGTTCTTC. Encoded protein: CASSLTAGSYGEQFF.

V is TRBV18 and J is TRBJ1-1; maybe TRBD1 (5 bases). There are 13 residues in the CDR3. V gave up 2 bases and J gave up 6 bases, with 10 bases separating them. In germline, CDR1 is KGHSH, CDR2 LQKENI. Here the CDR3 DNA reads TGTGCCAGCTCACCATCGACAGTCTCTGAAGCTTTCTTT. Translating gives CASSPSTVSEAFF.

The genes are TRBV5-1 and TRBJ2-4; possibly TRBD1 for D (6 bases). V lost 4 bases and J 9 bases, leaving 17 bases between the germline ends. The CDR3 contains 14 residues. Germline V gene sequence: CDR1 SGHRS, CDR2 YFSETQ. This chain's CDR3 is CASSLSGDRPIQYF. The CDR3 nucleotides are TGCGCCAGCAGCCTCTCAGGGGATCGGCCCATTCAGTACTTC. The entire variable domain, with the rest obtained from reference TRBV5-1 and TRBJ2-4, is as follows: KAGVTQTPRYLIKTRGQQVTLSCSPISGHRSVSWYQQTPGQGLQFLFEYFSETQRNKGNFPGRFSGRQFSNSRSEMNVSTLELGDSALYLCASSLSGDRPIQYFGAGTRLSVL.

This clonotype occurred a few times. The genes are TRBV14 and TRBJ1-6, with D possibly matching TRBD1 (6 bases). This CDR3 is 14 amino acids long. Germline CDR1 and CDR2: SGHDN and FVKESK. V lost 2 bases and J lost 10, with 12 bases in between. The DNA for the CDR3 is TGTGCCAGCAGCCAACAGGGGAGAGAATCACCCCTCCACTTT. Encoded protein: CASSQQGRESPLHF.

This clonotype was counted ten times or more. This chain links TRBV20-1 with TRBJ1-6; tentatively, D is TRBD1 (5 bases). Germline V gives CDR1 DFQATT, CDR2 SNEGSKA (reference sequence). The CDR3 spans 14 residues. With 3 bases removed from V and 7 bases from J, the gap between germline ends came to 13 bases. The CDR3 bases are TGCAGTGCTAGGTCTTCGGGGCCAAATTCACCCCTCCACTTT. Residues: CSARSSGPNSPLHF.

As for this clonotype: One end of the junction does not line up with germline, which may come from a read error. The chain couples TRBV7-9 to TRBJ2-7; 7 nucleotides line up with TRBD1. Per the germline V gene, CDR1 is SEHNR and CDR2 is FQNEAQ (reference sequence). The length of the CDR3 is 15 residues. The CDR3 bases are TGTGCCAGCAGCACGCGACAGGGCCCCTCCTACGGGCAGTACTTC. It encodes CASSTRQGPSYGQYF. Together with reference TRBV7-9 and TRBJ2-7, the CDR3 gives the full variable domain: DTGVSQNPRHKITKRGQNVTFRCDPISEHNRLYWYRQTLGQGPEFLTYFQNEAQLEKSRLLSDRFSAERPKGSFSTLEIQRTEQGDSAMYLCASSTRQGPSYGQYFGPGTRLTVT.

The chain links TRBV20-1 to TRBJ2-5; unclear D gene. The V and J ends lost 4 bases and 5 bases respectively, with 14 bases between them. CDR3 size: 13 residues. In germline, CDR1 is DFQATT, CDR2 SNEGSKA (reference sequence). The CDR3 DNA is TGCAGTGCTATGGAGACTGGTCGGGAGACCCAGTACTTC. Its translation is CSAMETGRETQYF.

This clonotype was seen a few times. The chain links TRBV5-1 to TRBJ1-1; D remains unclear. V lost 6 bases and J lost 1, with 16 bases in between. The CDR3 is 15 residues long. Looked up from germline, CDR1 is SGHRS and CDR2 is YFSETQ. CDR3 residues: CASKTAGIRNTEAFF. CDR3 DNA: TGCGCCAGCAAAACGGCCGGGATCAGGAACACTGAAGCTTTCTTT.

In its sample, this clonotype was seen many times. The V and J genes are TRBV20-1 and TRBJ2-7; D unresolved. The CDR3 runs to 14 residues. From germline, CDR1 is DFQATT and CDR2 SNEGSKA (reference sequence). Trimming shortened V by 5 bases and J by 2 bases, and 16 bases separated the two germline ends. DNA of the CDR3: TGCAGTGCTTATAGATCGGACGGAACCTACGAGCAGTACTTC. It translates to CSAYRSDGTYEQYF.

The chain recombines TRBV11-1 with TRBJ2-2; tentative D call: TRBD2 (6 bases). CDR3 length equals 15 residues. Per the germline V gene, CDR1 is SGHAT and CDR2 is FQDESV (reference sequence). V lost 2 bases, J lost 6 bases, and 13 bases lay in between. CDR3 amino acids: CASSLWTNVAGELFF. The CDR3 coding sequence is TGTGCCAGCAGCTTATGGACTAACGTCGCCGGGGAGCTGTTTTTT.

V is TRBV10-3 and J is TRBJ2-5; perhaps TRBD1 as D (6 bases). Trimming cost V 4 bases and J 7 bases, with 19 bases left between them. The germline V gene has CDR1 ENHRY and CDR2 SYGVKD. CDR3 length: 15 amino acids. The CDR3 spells CAISAGQGKDGTQYF. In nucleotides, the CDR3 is TGTGCCATCAGTGCTGGTCAGGGGAAGGATGGGACCCAGTACTTC.